The source of this TCR beta chain is a study of blood T cell repertoires in COVID-19. The CDR3 has 15 amino acids. The V and J ends lost 3 bases and 2 bases respectively, with 11 bases between them. Germline V gene sequence: CDR1 KGHSH, CDR2 LQKENI. In the study's own analysis: From reference gene primer amplification, estimates of nucleated cell counts were derived. Using immunoSEQ multiplex PCR, the repertoire was profiled, and TCRdb retains in-frame clones only, with some absent. V, J and clone size derive from that table, while D and trimming were established from the DNA sequence. This sample has some 200,000 clones; roughly 87% occur once, and the top ten carry around 2.4%.

The receptor comes from a woman aged 25 to 39 who had recovered from COVID-19. The material sequenced was PBMCs or T cells enriched from blood (not recorded which). The chain has TRBV18 and TRBJ1-5; tentative D call: TRBD1 (6 bases). CDR3 residues: CASSPEAGGNQPQHF. The CDR3 nucleotides read TGTGCCAGCTCACCGGAGGCAGGGGGCAATCAGCCCCAGCATTTT.